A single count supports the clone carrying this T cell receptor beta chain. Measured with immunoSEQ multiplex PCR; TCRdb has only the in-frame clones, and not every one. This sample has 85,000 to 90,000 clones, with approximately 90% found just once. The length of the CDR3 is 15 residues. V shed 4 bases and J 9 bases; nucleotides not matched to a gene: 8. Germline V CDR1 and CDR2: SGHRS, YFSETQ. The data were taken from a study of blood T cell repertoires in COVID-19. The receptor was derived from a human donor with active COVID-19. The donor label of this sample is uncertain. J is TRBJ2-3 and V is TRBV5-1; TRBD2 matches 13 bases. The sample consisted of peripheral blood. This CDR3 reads CASSTGLAGATTQYF. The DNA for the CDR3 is TGCGCCAGCAGCACAGGACTAGCGGGGGCCACGACGCAGTATTTT.